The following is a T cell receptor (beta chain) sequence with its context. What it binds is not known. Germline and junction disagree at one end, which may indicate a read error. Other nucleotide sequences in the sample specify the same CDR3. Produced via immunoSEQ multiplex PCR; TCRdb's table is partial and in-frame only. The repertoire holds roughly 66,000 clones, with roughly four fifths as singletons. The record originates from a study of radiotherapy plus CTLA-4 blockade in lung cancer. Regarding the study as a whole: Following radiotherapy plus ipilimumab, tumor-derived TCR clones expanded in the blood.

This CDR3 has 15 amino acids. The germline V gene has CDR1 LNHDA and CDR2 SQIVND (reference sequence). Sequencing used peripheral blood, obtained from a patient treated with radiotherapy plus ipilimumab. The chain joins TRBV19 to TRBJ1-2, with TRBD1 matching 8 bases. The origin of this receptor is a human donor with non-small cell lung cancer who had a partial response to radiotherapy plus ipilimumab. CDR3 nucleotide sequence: TGCGCCAGTAGCAGAGTCGACAGGGGTGACTATGGCTACACCTTC. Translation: CASSRVDRGDYGYTF.